One TCR beta chain is described in this entry. Its target antigen remains unknown. No much larger clonotype is one base removed from it; base qualities were not supplied. The data originate from a study of cytomegalovirus exposure and HLA in healthy donors (dated by TCRdb to the late 2010s). With regard to the full study: An earlier analysis of roughly 500 of the donors reported 250 to 300 Gb of sequence data and 117 million unique TCR beta sequences obtained from around 180 million T cells. The study aimed to test whether cataloging public T cell receptors could reveal signatures of past pathogen exposure. An earlier analysis of some 600 of the donors applied high-throughput TCR beta sequencing to assess whether each TCR beta V gene segment acted as functional or pseudogenic. The genetic ancestry cluster associated with self-reported Caucasian donors included about 81% of the roughly 410 genotyped donors. HLA typing included class I and class II loci at four-digit resolution. All discovery cohort repertoires had been generated on a single sequencing platform. A later analysis re-examined previously published TCR beta repertoires from about 670 donors and added high-resolution HLA genotyping to investigate patterns of TCR occurrence. A later genetic analysis took genome-wide SNP genotypes for about 55% of the 666 donors and used that subset as a discovery cohort. An early release covering roughly 580 HLA-typed donors comprised roughly 300 gigabases of sequencing data and around 80 million unique TCR sequences. The number of donors typed differed by locus, with about 629-630 for A, B, C, DRB1 and DQB1, approximately 500 for DQA1, 600 to 610 for DPA1, and under 490 for DPB1. Donor age, sex, ethnicity and CMV serostatus were collected together with the repertoire data. The study profiled the T cell repertoires of under 850 subjects by immunosequencing and related them to cytomegalovirus serostatus. About five DR-DQ haplotypes were treated as single units for association and clustering because of strong linkage in the cohort. Rather than drawing on any new phenotypic data, the later analysis identified candidate immune exposures from TCR beta sequences and the way those sequences occurred across donors. To predict cytomegalovirus infection status, the study brought together high-throughput TCR immunosequencing, statistical association of individual TCRs with disease status, and machine learning. Besides the first cohort of approximately 670 subjects, a separate validation cohort made up of roughly 130 different subjects was used. Among roughly 370 genotyped donors of the cohort, an average of about 240,000 unique TCR beta nucleotide sequences were sequenced per donor, roughly 20% of them non-productive. Results the study describes overall, beyond this receptor: A later analysis found that TCR association rates varied across HLA loci, with DRB1 alleles showing the most associated TCRs and HLA-C alleles the fewest. A later analysis found that HLA-associated TCR beta chains were more clonally expanded and had lower generation probabilities than equally common non-associated chains. CMV serostatus was the only immune exposure information available for the cohort. When HLA alleles, especially DR and DQ, strongly co-occurred, attributing TCR associations to individual alleles was difficult. An earlier analysis of approximately 500 of the donors showed that most TCR beta V segments appeared in productive rearrangements either about 87% or about 30% of the time, which broadly matched IMGT annotations. A cluster of highly shared sequence variants was judged likely to represent a technical artifact of the sequencing pipeline. Correlated functional status among segregating V segments might reflect linkage disequilibrium, but an unknown experimental factor could not be ruled out. Across donors, most TCR sequences were observed very rarely, whereas some public TCRs were present in many individuals. V-gene and J-gene trimming of TCR beta chains was associated with a missense DCLRE1C variant in a later genetic analysis, and the association was replicated in an independent cohort. A later analysis associated roughly 17,000 TCR beta sequences with specific HLA alleles at a false discovery rate of 0.05. In both the original and validation cohorts, the classifier was reported to diagnose cytomegalovirus status with high specificity and sensitivity. In a later genetic analysis, fewer N-insertions in productive TCRs were reported among donors in an Asian-associated ancestry cluster than the roughly 640-donor mean. Most CMV-associated TCR beta chains appeared to be HLA-restricted in a later analysis, and the HLA associations seemed to be driven largely by CMV exposure. In this cohort, only TCR beta chains were sequenced, and detectable features were limited by the absence of alpha or paired-chain data. Because counts were too low, roughly 18 rarely observed V segments, including chromosome 9 orphons, were left out of the earlier analysis of 587 of the donors. In a later analysis, several top co-occurrence clusters were reported to appear linked to parvovirus B19, influenza, CMV and Epstein-Barr virus. The study gave a list of 150 to 200 TCR beta chains associated with cytomegalovirus. In vitro tests confirmed that a few of the cytomegalovirus-associated TCR beta chains recognize cytomegalovirus antigens. A further reported finding was that TCR beta sequences accurately predicted the HLA-A and HLA-B alleles for most subjects in the first cohort. Roughly uniform sequencing depth across donors was assumed in presence/absence analyses, although this assumption may not hold. Some IMGT-functional V segments, including TRBV6-2 and TRBV6-3, could not be distinguished by the 87-base-pair reads and were therefore excluded. According to the authors, the approach could potentially be generalized to other disease states and immunological phenotypes. Because HLA typing was unavailable for some donors at each locus, only the typed subset was used in association tests.

The germline V gene gives CDR1 as SGHVS and CDR2 as FQNEAQ. The V and J ends are trimmed by 5 bases and 0 bases, leaving 17 bases between them. The CDR3, cysteine through phenylalanine, is 17 amino acids long. Of the read, only the CDR3 DNA is kept; its 51 bases are in frame from base 1. Preparation of the library involved the immunoSEQ multiplex PCR assay. For the multiplex PCR, a mixture combining 60 forward primers for TCR Vbeta segments and 13 reverse primers for TCR Jbeta segments was used. The CDR3 region of rearranged TCR beta genes was amplified from genomic DNA with a multiplex PCR assay. The amplified TCR beta libraries were sequenced on the Illumina HiSeq System as 87-base-pair reads. The authors' analysis ran thus. A later analysis counted tens of millions of unique TCR beta chains across the 666 repertoires, and roughly 11 million of these chains were shared by at least two donors. To remove PCR and sequencing errors, raw reads were error-corrected and collapsed into unique sequences using a nearest-neighbor algorithm that merged closely related sequences. Alignment of CDR3 sequences to IMGT reference sequences was used to assign V, D and J gene segments. For a sequence to be retained, a match of at least six nucleotides was required to both a V gene segment and a J gene segment. Rearrangements were called productive when the CDR3 lacked stop codons and stayed in frame with V and J; all others were non-productive. Following IMGT convention, CDR3 was defined as the stretch from the second conserved V-encoded cysteine up to the conserved J-encoded phenylalanine. The earlier analysis of a few hundred of the donors excluded sequences that lacked an unambiguous match to a single V gene segment. An earlier analysis of about 590 of the donors classified V segments as functional when productive rearrangements were above 56.7% and as segregating when the standard deviation between donors was above 5%. A statistical classification framework was developed to diagnose cytomegalovirus status using the catalog of TCR beta chain sequences. V and J gene assignment, in a later analysis, came from comparing TCR nucleotide sequences with IMGT/GENE-DB human TR gene sequences. Using the TCRdist pipeline, a later analysis assigned CDR3 sequences along with most-parsimonious VDJ recombination scenarios. In a later analysis, each TCR beta chain was defined by its CDR3 amino acid sequence together with its V-gene family, and reads without a unique V-gene family were excluded. In a later analysis, nearly 600 highly shared, low-generation-probability nucleotide sequences were removed to address suspected cross-contamination and a sequencing artifact. A later analysis calculated a clonal expansion index for each public chain from normalized within-repertoire ranks of inferred template counts. A later analysis computed generation probabilities with a VDJ recombination model fitted to out-of-frame rearrangements, and checked the results against IGoR. In a later analysis, hypergeometric tests were used to score TCR-TCR, TCR-HLA and TCR-CMV co-occurrence, with a repertoire-size bias correction applied to TCR pairs. To estimate false discovery rates, a later analysis permuted the HLA or CMV assignments 20 times. In a later analysis, co-occurring TCRs were grouped with DBSCAN, and TCRdist sequence similarity was added when clustering was performed within HLA-allele-positive subsets. For co-occurrence clustering, repertoires with fewer than 30,000 or more than 120,000 public chains were excluded, along with five repertoires with anomalous nucleotide sharing. TCRdb took this table from immuneACCESS and kept in-frame rearrangements with V and J called. Such tables lack part of the clones; where checked against another copy, unresolved V genes explain under half of the gap, and the rest is unexplained. D and trimming come from the DNA, and the V and J calls and clone size come from that table. For this sample the table gives 150,000 to 200,000 clones, of which about an eighth were detected only once. The biggest ten clones account for 7.8% of the sample.

The cohort comprised 550 to 700 healthy bone marrow donors. At the time of sampling, every cohort member was nominally healthy, though immune exposures that went unrecorded were likely present. The donor tested CMV seropositive and was one of the 289 seropositive cohort members. Each donor provided a peripheral blood sample, and peripheral blood mononuclear cells were used for TCR beta sequencing. Genomic DNA was extracted from the blood cell samples with the Qiagen DNeasy Blood Extraction Kit. The sample comprised PBMCs. The chain joins TRBV7-8 to TRBJ1-5, with an unclear D gene assignment. The sequence was collected from a man aged 50 or older in good health and CMV-seropositive. This receptor carries the CDR3 CASSPREAFYSNQPQHF. Read as DNA, the sequence is TGTGCCAGCAGCCCCCGGGAGGCATTTTATAGCAATCAGCCCCAGCATTTT.